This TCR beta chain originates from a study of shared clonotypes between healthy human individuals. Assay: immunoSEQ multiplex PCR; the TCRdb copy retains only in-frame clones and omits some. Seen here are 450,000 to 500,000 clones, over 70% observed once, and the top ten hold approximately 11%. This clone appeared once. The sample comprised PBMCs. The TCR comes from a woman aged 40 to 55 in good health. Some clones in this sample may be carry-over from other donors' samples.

CDR3 DNA sequence: TGTGCCAGCAGTTACAACCGTGCTCAGCCCCAGCATTTT. It specifies CASSYNRAQPQHF. This chain uses TRBV6-6 with TRBJ1-5; D uncertain. The CDR3 runs 13 residues. Germline loops: CDR1 MNHNY, CDR2 SVGAGI (reference sequence). Trimming removed 2 bases from V and 6 bases from J, with 8 bases in between.